This T cell receptor beta chain was identified in a study of blood T cell repertoires in COVID-19. At the level of the study: Material from acute and convalescent COVID-19 was sourced from the United States, Italy and Spain.

Some clones are missing from TCRdb's copy, which holds only in-frame ones; the method was immunoSEQ multiplex PCR. The table records some 74,000 clones, roughly 80% of them present only once. Unmatched junction bases numbered 10, after V lost 0 bases and J lost 5 bases. Germline CDR1 LNHNV, CDR2 YYDKDF (reference sequence). The CDR3 runs to 18 residues. Specimen: peripheral blood. The TCR was taken from a woman older than 75 with active or convalescent COVID-19. The genes are TRBV15 and TRBJ1-6, with TRBD1 identical over 7 bases. CDR3 in amino acids: CATSRDPYTGANNSPLHF. The CDR3 bases are TGTGCCACCAGCAGAGATCCCTACACAGGGGCCAATAATTCACCCCTCCACTTT.